The present entry profiles one T cell receptor (beta chain) with its context. The cohort comprised adults aged about 18 to 100 years residing in approximately 25 US areas. This entry comes from a study of blood T cell repertoires in COVID-19. In the study's own analysis: Cell counts per sample came from amplifying reference gene primers. Method: immunoSEQ multiplex PCR; TCRdb's copy keeps in-frame clones and lacks some. The DNA was the basis for D and trimming; V, J and clone size are from that table. The repertoire holds 290,000 or so clones, almost 90% seen once, with approximately 4.5% in the top ten. The sample comprised PBMCs or T cells enriched from blood (not recorded which). This receptor was identified in a woman under 30 with acute COVID-19.

CDR3 residues: CASSIDRGPEAFF. Written as DNA, the CDR3 is TGTGCCAGTAGTATAGATCGCGGGCCTGAAGCTTTCTTT. V gene TRBV19 combines with J gene TRBJ1-1; D is unresolved. Germline lookup yields CDR1 LNHDA and CDR2 SQIVND (reference sequence). V gave up 0 bases and J gave up 6 bases, with 8 bases separating them. The CDR3 has 13 residues. The full variable domain, with the rest looked up from reference TRBV19 and TRBJ1-1, is DGGITQSPKYLFRKEGQNVTLSCEQNLNHDAMYWYRQDPGQGLRLIYYSQIVNDFQKGDIAEGYSVSREKKESFPLTVTSAQKNPTAFYLCASSIDRGPEAFFGQGTRLTVV.